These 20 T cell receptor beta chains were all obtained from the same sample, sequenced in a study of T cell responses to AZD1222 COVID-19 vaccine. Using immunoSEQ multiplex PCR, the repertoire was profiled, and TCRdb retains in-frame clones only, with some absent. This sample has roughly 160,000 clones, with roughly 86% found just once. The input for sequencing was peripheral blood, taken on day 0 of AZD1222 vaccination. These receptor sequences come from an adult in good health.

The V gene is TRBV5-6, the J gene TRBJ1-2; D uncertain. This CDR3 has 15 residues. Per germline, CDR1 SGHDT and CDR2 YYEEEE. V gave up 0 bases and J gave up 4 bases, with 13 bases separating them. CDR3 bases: TGTGCCAGCAGCTTGGCCTGGAGCACCCTCTATGGCTACACCTTC. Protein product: CASSLAWSTLYGYTF.

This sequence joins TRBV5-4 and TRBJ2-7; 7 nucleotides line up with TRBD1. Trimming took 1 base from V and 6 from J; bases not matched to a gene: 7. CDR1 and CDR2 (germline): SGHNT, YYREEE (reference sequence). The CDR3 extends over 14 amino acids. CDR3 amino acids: CASSLPGPGGEQYF. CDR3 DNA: TGTGCCAGCAGCTTGCCCGGACCAGGGGGCGAGCAGTACTTC.

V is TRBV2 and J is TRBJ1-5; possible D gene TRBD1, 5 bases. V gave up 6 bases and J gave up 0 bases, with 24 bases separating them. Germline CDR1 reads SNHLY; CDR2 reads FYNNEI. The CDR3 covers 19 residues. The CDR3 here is CASSGYSTAPRGSNQPQHF. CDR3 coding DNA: TGTGCCAGCAGCGGTTACTCGACAGCCCCGCGGGGTAGCAATCAGCCCCAGCATTTT.

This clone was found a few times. The CDR3 protein is CASSLTGGPRDTQYF. The CDR3 DNA follows: TGTGCCAGCAGTCTGACAGGGGGCCCTAGAGATACGCAGTATTTT. The chain has TRBV2 and TRBJ2-3, with TRBD1 matching 10 bases. The CDR3 is 15 residues long. V dropped 5 bases and J dropped 5; count of bases not matched to a gene: 7. Germline-derived CDR1 and CDR2 are SNHLY and FYNNEI.

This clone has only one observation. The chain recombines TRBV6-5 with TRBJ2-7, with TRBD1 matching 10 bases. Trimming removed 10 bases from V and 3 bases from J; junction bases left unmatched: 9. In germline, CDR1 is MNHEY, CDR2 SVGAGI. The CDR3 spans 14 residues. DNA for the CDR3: TGTGCCACCGACCGGGACAGGGGTTTCTACGAGCAGTACTTC. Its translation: CATDRDRGFYEQYF.

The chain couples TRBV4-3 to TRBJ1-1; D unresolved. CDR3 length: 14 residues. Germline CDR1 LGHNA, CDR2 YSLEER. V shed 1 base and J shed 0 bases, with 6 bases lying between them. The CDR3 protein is CASSQVLMNTEAFF. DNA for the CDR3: TGCGCCAGCAGCCAAGTACTTATGAACACTGAAGCTTTCTTT.

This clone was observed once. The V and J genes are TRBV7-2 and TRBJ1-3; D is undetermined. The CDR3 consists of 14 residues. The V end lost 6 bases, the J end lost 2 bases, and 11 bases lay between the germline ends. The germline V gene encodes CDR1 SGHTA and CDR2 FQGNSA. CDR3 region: CASSPDTTGNTIYF. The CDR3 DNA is TGTGCCAGCAGTCCTGACACAACTGGAAACACCATATATTTT.

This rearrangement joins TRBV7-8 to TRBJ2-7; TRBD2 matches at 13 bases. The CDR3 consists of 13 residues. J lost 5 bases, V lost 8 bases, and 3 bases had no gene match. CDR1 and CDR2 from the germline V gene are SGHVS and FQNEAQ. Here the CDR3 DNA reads TGTGCCAGCGGACTAGCGGGGGCCAACGAGCAGTACTTC. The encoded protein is CASGLAGANEQYF.

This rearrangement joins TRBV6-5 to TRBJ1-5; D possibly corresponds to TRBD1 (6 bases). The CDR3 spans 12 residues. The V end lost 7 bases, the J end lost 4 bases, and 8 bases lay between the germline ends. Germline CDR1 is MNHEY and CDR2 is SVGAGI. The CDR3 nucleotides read TGTGCCAGCACCACAGGGAATCAGCCCCAGCATTTT. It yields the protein CASTTGNQPQHF.

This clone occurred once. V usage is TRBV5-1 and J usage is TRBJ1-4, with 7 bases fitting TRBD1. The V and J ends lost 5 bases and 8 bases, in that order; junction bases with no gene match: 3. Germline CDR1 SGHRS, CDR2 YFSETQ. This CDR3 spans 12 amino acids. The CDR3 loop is CASRQGTEKLFF. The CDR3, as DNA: TGCGCCAGCAGACAGGGGACGGAAAAACTGTTTTTT.

The CDR3 protein is CASSLLGEKLFF. CDR3 nucleotide sequence: TGTGCCAGCAGTTTATTAGGCGAAAAACTGTTTTTT. The gene calls are TRBV28 and TRBJ1-4; D gene unclear. V lost 1 base and J 8 bases, leaving 5 bases between the germline ends. Germline V gene sequence: CDR1 MDHEN, CDR2 SYDVKM. The CDR3 is made up of 12 amino acids.

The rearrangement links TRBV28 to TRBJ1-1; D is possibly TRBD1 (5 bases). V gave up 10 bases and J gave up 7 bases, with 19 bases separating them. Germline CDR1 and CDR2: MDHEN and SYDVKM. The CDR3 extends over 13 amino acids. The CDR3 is CATRWGGGNEAFF. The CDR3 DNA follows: TGTGCCACCAGGTGGGGCGGGGGTAATGAAGCTTTCTTT. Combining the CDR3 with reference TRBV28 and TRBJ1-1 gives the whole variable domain DVKVTQSSRYLVKRTGEKVFLECVQDMDHENMFWYRQDPGLGLRLIYFSYDVKMKEKGDIPEGYSVSREKKERFSLILESASTNQTSMYLCATRWGGGNEAFFGQGTRLTVV.

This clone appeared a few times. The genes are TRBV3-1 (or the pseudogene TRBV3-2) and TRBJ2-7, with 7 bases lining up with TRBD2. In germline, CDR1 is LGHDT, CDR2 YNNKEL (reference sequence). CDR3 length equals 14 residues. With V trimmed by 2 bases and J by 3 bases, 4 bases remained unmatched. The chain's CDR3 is CASSQNQRGYEQYF. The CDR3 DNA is TGTGCCAGCAGCCAAAACCAGCGGGGCTACGAGCAGTACTTC.

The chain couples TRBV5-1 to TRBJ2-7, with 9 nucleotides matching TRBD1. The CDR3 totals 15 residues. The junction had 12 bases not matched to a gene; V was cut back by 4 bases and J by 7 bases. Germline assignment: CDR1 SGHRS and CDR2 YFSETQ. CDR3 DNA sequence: TGCGCCAGCAGCGGAACGGGACAGGGAGGTGCGGAGCAGTACTTC. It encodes CASSGTGQGGAEQYF.

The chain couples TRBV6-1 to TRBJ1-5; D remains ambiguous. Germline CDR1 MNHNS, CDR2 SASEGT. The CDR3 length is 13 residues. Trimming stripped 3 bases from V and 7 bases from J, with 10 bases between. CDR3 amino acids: CASSDRFGQPQHF. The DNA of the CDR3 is TGTGCCAGCAGTGACAGGTTCGGGCAGCCCCAGCATTTT.

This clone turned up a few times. In nucleotides, the CDR3 is TGCGCCAGCAGCCAAGTAGGACGGGATAATTCACCCCTCCACTTT. It codes for CASSQVGRDNSPLHF. The chain carries TRBV4-3 and TRBJ1-6; D uncertain. CDR3 length: 15 residues. CDR1 LGHNA and CDR2 YSLEER come from the germline V gene. Trimming stripped 1 base from V and 5 bases from J, with 9 bases between.

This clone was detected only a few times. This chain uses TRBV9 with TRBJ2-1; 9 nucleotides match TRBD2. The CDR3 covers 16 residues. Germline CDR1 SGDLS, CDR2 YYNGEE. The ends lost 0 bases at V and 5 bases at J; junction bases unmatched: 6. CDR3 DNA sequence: TGTGCCAGCAGCGTAGCCTTGACTAGCGGAGACAATGAGCAGTTCTTC. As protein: CASSVALTSGDNEQFF.

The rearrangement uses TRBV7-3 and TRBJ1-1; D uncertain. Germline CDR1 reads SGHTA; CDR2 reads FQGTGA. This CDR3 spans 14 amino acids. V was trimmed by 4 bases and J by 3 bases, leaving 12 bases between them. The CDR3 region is CASSSTTLDTEAFF. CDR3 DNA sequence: TGTGCCAGCAGCTCGACTACATTAGACACTGAAGCTTTCTTT. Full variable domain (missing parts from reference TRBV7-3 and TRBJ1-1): GAGVSQTPSNKVTEKGKYVELRCDPISGHTALYWYRQSLGQGPEFLIYFQGTGAADDSGLPNDRFFAVRPEGSVSTLKIQRTERGDSAVYLCASSSTTLDTEAFFGQGTRLTVV.

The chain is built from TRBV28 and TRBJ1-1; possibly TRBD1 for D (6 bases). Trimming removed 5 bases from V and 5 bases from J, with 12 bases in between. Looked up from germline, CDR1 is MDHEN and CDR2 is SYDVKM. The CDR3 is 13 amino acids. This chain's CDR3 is CASSRDIETEAFF. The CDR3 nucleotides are TGTGCCAGCAGTCGGGACATCGAGACTGAAGCTTTCTTT. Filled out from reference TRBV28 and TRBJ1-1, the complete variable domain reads DVKVTQSSRYLVKRTGEKVFLECVQDMDHENMFWYRQDPGLGLRLIYFSYDVKMKEKGDIPEGYSVSREKKERFSLILESASTNQTSMYLCASSRDIETEAFFGQGTRLTVV.

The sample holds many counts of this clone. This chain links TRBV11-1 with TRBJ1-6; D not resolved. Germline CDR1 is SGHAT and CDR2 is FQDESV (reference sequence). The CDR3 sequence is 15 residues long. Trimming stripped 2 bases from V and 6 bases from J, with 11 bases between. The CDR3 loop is CASSLQSGPNSPLHF. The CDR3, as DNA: TGTGCCAGCAGCTTACAGTCCGGTCCTAATTCACCCCTCCACTTT. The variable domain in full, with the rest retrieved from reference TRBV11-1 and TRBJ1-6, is EAEVAQSPRYKITEKSQAVAFWCDPISGHATLYWYRQILGQGPELLVQFQDESVVDDSQLPKDRFSAERLKGVDSTLKIQPAELGDSAMYLCASSLQSGPNSPLHFGNGTRLTVT.